The rows below give T cell receptor beta chains drawn from one sample of a study of blood T cell repertoires in COVID-19. The table came from immunoSEQ multiplex PCR; TCRdb's copy has only in-frame clones and leaves some out. The profile shows 55,000 to 75,000 clones, roughly nine tenths of them singletons. Sequencing was carried out using peripheral blood. Receptors originate from a man in his fifties or sixties with acute or convalescent COVID-19. The CDR3 runs from the conserved cysteine through the conserved F or W. The D gene is left open where the match is weak. The size entry is marked missing in some rows and otherwise reads once, few, many or a size class.

cdr3_length clone_size j_call v_call d_call cdr3_nt cdr3_aa
14 - TRBJ1-6 TRBV18 - TGTGCCAGCTCACCACCGATATTGGCTTCTCCCCTCCACTTT CASSPPILASPLHF
15 - TRBJ2-7 TRBV5-6 - TGTGCCAGCAGCTTGGACCGAACTAGCTCCTACGAGCAGTACTTC CASSLDRTSSYEQYF
15 - TRBJ2-1 TRBV5-1 TRBD1 TGCGCCAGCAGCTTTCGGACAGGGGGCTACAATGAGCAGTTCTTC CASSFRTGGYNEQFF
18 - TRBJ2-7 TRBV18 TRBD2 TGTGCCAGCTCACCAGAGAAGAAGCGGGGGGCCGGAAGGTACGAGCAGTACTTC CASSPEKKRGAGRYEQYF
15 - TRBJ1-6 TRBV27 - TGTGCCAGCAGTCCGCTGAGCTCCTATAATTCACCCCTCCACTTT CASSPLSSYNSPLHF
15 - TRBJ1-1 TRBV9 - TGTGCCAGCAGCGAGGGCGGGACGGGGAACACTGAAGCTTTCTTT CASSEGGTGNTEAFF
13 - TRBJ1-2 TRBV5-1 - TGCGCCAGCAGCGCCCAGGGTAACTATGGCTACACCTTC CASSAQGNYGYTF
15 - TRBJ2-3 TRBV5-1 TRBD2 TGCGCCAGCAGCCTAAGTGGGGGGGTCACAGATACGCAGTATTTT CASSLSGGVTDTQYF
11 few TRBJ1-3 TRBV20-1 - TGCAGTGCTAGCTCAAGCCACACCATATATTTT CSASSSHTIYF
19 - TRBJ2-1 TRBV30 TRBD2 TGTGCCTGGAGTGTAAGCGGGGGGATAATACATGGGTCCTACAATGAGCAGTTCTTC CAWSVSGGIIHGSYNEQFF
17 - TRBJ2-1 TRBV30 TRBD1 TGTGCCTGGAGCAAGGGACAGACTTCCCGCTCCTACAATGAGCAGTTCTTC CAWSKGQTSRSYNEQFF
13 - TRBJ2-5 TRBV5-4 - TGTGCCAGCAGCTTTCCTAGTGAAGAGACCCAGTACTTC CASSFPSEETQYF
14 - TRBJ1-3 TRBV27 - TGTGCCAGCAGCCGCAGGGGAGACGGAAACACCATATATTTT CASSRRGDGNTIYF
17 - TRBJ2-7 TRBV5-6 - TGTGCCAGCAGCTCAGGCAGAGCGGCACCAATCTCCTACGAGCAGTACTTC CASSSGRAAPISYEQYF
12 - TRBJ1-2 TRBV28 TRBD1 TGTGCCAGCAGCAGACAGGGCTATGGCTACACCTTC CASSRQGYGYTF
14 - TRBJ1-1 TRBV3-1/TRBV3-2 TRBD1 TGTGCCAGCAGCCGAAACAGGGGTGGCACTGAAGCTTTCTTT CASSRNRGGTEAFF
14 - TRBJ1-5 TRBV7-2 - TGTGCCAGCAGCTTAACGAGGGAGGGTCAGCCCCAGCATTTT CASSLTREGQPQHF
14 - TRBJ1-1 TRBV6-6 TRBD1 TGTGCCAGCAGTTCTCTCCGGACAGGAAACGAAGCTTTCTTT CASSSLRTGNEAFF
12 - TRBJ1-5 TRBV14 - TGTGCCAGCAGCTCCATGAATCAGCCCCAGCATTTT CASSSMNQPQHF
12 - TRBJ1-6 TRBV2 - TGTGCCAGTGTGGGGGGTTATTCACCCCTCCACTTT CASVGGYSPLHF
16 - TRBJ2-1 TRBV5-1 TRBD2 TGCGCCAGCACCATGATTCCTAGCGGGGGGGACAATGAGCAGTTCTTC CASTMIPSGGDNEQFF
13 - TRBJ1-1 TRBV29-1 - TGCAGCGTTAAGAGGGGGTTAAACACTGAAGCTTTCTTT CSVKRGLNTEAFF
16 - TRBJ2-1 TRBV9 TRBD2 TGTGCCAGCAGCTCCAAGCGGGGGGGCCCCCTCAATGAGCAGTTCTTC CASSSKRGGPLNEQFF
14 - TRBJ1-1 TRBV11-1 - TGTGCCAGCAGCTTCCGGGGGGCTATGAATGAAGCTTTCTTT CASSFRGAMNEAFF
14 - TRBJ1-2 TRBV19 - TGTGCCAGTAGTATAGTGGGCGGGAACTATGGCTACACCTTC CASSIVGGNYGYTF
16 - TRBJ1-2 TRBV19 - TGTGCCAGTAGTAGAACCGGGAGCAACGCAAACTATGGCTACACCTTC CASSRTGSNANYGYTF
21 - TRBJ2-6 TRBV19 TRBD1 TGTGCCAGTAGCCTCGACTTTCCCGGAGGACAGGCCCGCTCTGGGGCCAACGTCCTGACTTTC CASSLDFPGGQARSGANVLTF
15 - TRBJ1-6 TRBV5-4 - TGTGCCAGCACCCCCGGACAGTCTTATAATTCACCCCTCCACTTT CASTPGQSYNSPLHF
15 - TRBJ1-3 TRBV19 - TGTGCCAGTAGGAGACAGGCCTACTCTGGAAACACCATATATTTT CASRRQAYSGNTIYF
13 - TRBJ2-3 TRBV19 - TGTGCCAGTAGTATACCTAGCACAGATACGCAGTATTTT CASSIPSTDTQYF
16 - TRBJ1-1 TRBV12-5 - TGTGCTAGTGGTTTGGTACTGGGTGGAGGGACCACTGAAGCTTTCTTT CASGLVLGGGTTEAFF
14 - TRBJ1-6 TRBV11-1 TRBD1 TGTGCCAGCAGCTCCCGGACAGGGGAGTCACCCCTCCACTTT CASSSRTGESPLHF
15 few TRBJ1-2 TRBV6-6 TRBD1 TGTGCCAGCAGATCACTACAGGGGCGAGGCTATGGCTACACCTTC CASRSLQGRGYGYTF
15 - TRBJ1-1 TRBV6-6 - TGTGCCAGCAGTTACGACGGACAGACGAACACTGAAGCTTTCTTT CASSYDGQTNTEAFF
17 - TRBJ2-1 TRBV27 - TGTGCCAGCAGCCTAAGGGGGACCGCTGGACGATACAATGAGCAGTTCTTC CASSLRGTAGRYNEQFF
15 - TRBJ1-2 TRBV19 TRBD1 TGTGCCAGTAGTTTCCGGGACAGGGTCCGCTATGGCTACACCTTC CASSFRDRVRYGYTF
13 - TRBJ1-1 TRBV24-1 - TGTGCCACCAGTGATTTGCCATGGAGGGAAGCTTTCTTT CATSDLPWREAFF
14 - TRBJ2-7 TRBV7-2 - TGTGCCAGCAGCTTATTGGCCACGACCTACGAGCAGTACTTC CASSLLATTYEQYF
13 - TRBJ2-7 TRBV19 - TGTGCCAGTAGTGTTCTCCAGGGGAACGAGCAGTACTTC CASSVLQGNEQYF
12 - TRBJ1-1 TRBV6-5 - TGTGCCAGCAGTTACCAAAACACTGAAGCTTTCTTT CASSYQNTEAFF
15 - TRBJ1-5 TRBV6-2/TRBV6-3 - TGTGCCAGCAGTTACCCCGACAGGTACAATCAGCCCCAGCATTTT CASSYPDRYNQPQHF
15 - TRBJ1-1 TRBV3-1/TRBV3-2 TRBD1 TGTGCCAGCAGCCGGCGGACAGGGAATACCGCTGAAGCTTTCTTT CASSRRTGNTAEAFF
14 - TRBJ2-7 TRBV20-1 TRBD1 TGCAGTGCTAGTAAGGGACAGGGACCCTACGAGCAGTACTTC CSASKGQGPYEQYF
12 once TRBJ2-1 TRBV10-3 - TGTGCCATCAGTGAGTCGAATCAGGGGCAGTTCTTC CAISESNQGQFF
13 - TRBJ1-2 TRBV25-1 - TGTGCCAGCAGTGAATACTTCGACTATGGCTACACCTTC CASSEYFDYGYTF